This T cell receptor (beta chain) was obtained from a study of vaccination effects on CD4 cells after COVID-19. TCRdb's copy holds only in-frame clones and misses some; the assay was immunoSEQ multiplex PCR. The sample gives about 64,000 clones, 65% to 75% of which show up once; around 21% is in the top ten. With 9 to 11 days of culture completed, CD4+ T cells were isolated. Both day 3 and day 7 saw half the medium replaced with IL-2 medium. Comment on this clone: What it binds is not known.

The J segment lost 13 bases and the V segment lost 5 bases, leaving 3 bases of the junction unmatched. The length of the CDR3 is 11 residues. The chain couples TRBV12-3 or TRBV12-4 to TRBJ1-5; 9 bases align to TRBD1. This TCR was sampled from a human donor who had a prior SARS-CoV-2 infection. The specimen was CD4+ T cells from PBMCs cultured without peptide, collected before COVID-19 vaccination. CDR3 coding DNA: TGTGCCAGCAGTAGACAGGGGGGGCAGCATTTT. It codes for CASSRQGGQHF.